This is a list of T cell receptor beta chains from one sample in a study of draining lymph node invasion in breast cancer. TCRdb re-called the bulk RNA-seq reads with MiXCR, one entry per CDR3 protein. The table lists around 2,300 distinct CDR3 sequences, approximately 81% of them singletons. The sequenced sample consisted of sorted memory CD4+ effector T cells from a lymph node. These receptors came from a female donor with luminal breast cancer. Both conserved end residues are part of each CDR3. The D gene is left open where the match is weak. The size entry is marked missing in some rows and otherwise reads once, few, many or a size class.

.	TRBD1	TRBJ1-5	TRBV12-3/TRBV12-4	CASSSRPRTGAFYSNQPQHF	TGTGCCAGCAGTTCCCGTCCCAGGACAGGGGCTTTCTATAGCAATCAGCCCCAGCATTTT
.	.	TRBJ1-4	TRBV27	CASKRRSATTNEGLFF	TGTGCCAGCAAACGAAGATCTGCTACAACTAATGAAGGGCTGTTTTTT
.	TRBD1	TRBJ2-7	TRBV9	CASSTGQGFHEQYF	TGTGCCAGCAGCACTGGACAGGGCTTCCACGAGCAGTACTTC
.	TRBD1	TRBJ1-4	TRBV11-2	CASSPYRGSGDEKLFF	TGTGCCAGCAGCCCCTACAGGGGGAGCGGGGATGAAAAACTGTTTTTT
.	.	TRBJ1-1	TRBV7-2	CASSFRHGGTEAFF	TGTGCCAGCAGCTTCCGACACGGCGGGACTGAAGCTTTCTTT
.	TRBD2	TRBJ2-3	TRBV5-1	CASSSEAGGYTDTQYF	TGCGCCAGCAGCTCAGAAGCGGGGGGATACACAGATACGCAGTATTTT
.	.	TRBJ2-2	TRBV28	CASSLAGYTGELFF	TGTGCCAGCAGTTTGGCAGGCTACACCGGGGAGCTGTTTTTT
.	.	TRBJ1-1	TRBV4-2	CASSQGQAGNTEAFF	TGTGCCAGCAGCCAAGGCCAGGCGGGGAACACTGAAGCTTTCTTT
.	.	TRBJ2-1	TRBV5-4	CASSSELVREQFF	TGTGCCAGCAGCTCGGAATTAGTCCGTGAGCAGTTCTTC
once	.	TRBJ1-5	TRBV19	CASSISGNQPQHF	TGTGCCAGTAGTATTAGCGGGAATCAGCCCCAGCATTTT
.	.	TRBJ1-1	TRBV19	CASSMGRGIRDTEAFF	TGTGCCAGTAGTATGGGCAGGGGCATAAGGGACACTGAAGCTTTCTTT
.	.	TRBJ1-3	TRBV6-1	CASMGRGSGNTIYF	TGTGCCAGCATGGGAAGGGGGTCTGGAAACACCATATATTTT
.	TRBD1	TRBJ2-7	TRBV7-2	CASSLGAGGFNKQYF	TGTGCCAGCAGCTTAGGGGCAGGGGGTTTTAACAAGCAGTACTTC
.	.	TRBJ2-3	TRBV20-1	CSARLVDTQYF	TGCAGTGCTAGACTAGTAGATACGCAGTATTTT
.	.	TRBJ2-3	TRBV7-4	CASSLEKGTPKYTDTQYF	TGTGCCAGCAGCTTAGAAAAAGGCACACCGAAGTATACAGATACGCAGTATTTT
.	.	TRBJ1-6	TRBV15	CATSPSSGNSPLHF	TGTGCCACCAGCCCTTCGTCGGGAAATTCACCCCTCCACTTT
.	.	TRBJ1-1	TRBV2	CASSWDTGTEAFF	TGTGCCAGCAGCTGGGACACCGGCACTGAAGCTTTCTTT
once	.	TRBJ1-2	TRBV25-1	CASSDSSWGSGYTF	TGTGCCAGCAGTGACTCCTCGTGGGGGAGCGGCTACACCTTC
once	.	TRBJ1-1	TRBV11-3	CASSLDSTGTEAFF	TGTGCCAGCAGCTTAGACTCTACCGGGACTGAAGCTTTCTTT
.	.	TRBJ1-2	TRBV12-3/TRBV12-4	CASRLDYGYTF	TGTGCCAGCAGGCTTGACTATGGCTACACCTTC
.	TRBD1	TRBJ1-2	TRBV6-6	CASRPGTGNYGYTF	TGTGCCAGCAGACCCGGGACAGGGAACTATGGCTACACCTTC
.	TRBD1	TRBJ2-1	TRBV2	CASRARRQGSNEQLF	TGTGCCAGCAGAGCCCGCAGACAGGGTAGTAATGAGCAGCTCTTC
.	.	TRBJ1-1	TRBV29-1	CSVRGDSNTEAFF	TGCAGCGTTAGGGGGGATTCGAACACTGAAGCTTTCTTT
.	.	TRBJ2-3	TRBV6-1	CASRPGLEGAQYF	TGTGCCAGCAGGCCGGGCCTAGAGGGAGCGCAGTATTTT
.	TRBD1	TRBJ1-5	TRBV20-1	CSASPGTGSGGNQPQHF	TGCAGTGCTAGTCCCGGGACAGGCTCGGGTGGCAATCAGCCCCAGCATTTT
few	TRBD1	TRBJ1-1	TRBV12-3/TRBV12-4	CASSLRGARNTEAFF	TGTGCCAGCAGTCTCAGGGGGGCGAGGAACACTGAAGCTTTCTTT
.	.	TRBJ2-3	TRBV5-5	CASSLSAGRATDTQYF	TGTGCCAGCAGCTTGTCGGCAGGGAGAGCCACAGATACGCAGTATTTT
once	.	TRBJ1-1	TRBV20-1	CSASVGGAAVAKAFF	TGCAGTGCTAGTGTCGGGGGCGCGGCGGTGGCGAAAGCTTTCTTT
.	.	TRBJ2-5	TRBV28	CASSRQEETQYF	TGTGCCAGCAGCCGACAGGAAGAGACCCAGTACTTC
once	.	TRBJ1-1	TRBV5-1	CASSLGELSGSMNTEAFF	TGCGCCAGCAGCCTGGGTGAGCTGAGCGGGTCCATGAACACTGAAGCTTTCTTT
.	TRBD1	TRBJ2-7	TRBV5-1	CASSVRQGDYEQYF	TGCGCCAGCAGCGTAAGACAGGGGGATTACGAGCAGTACTTC
.	.	TRBJ1-5	TRBV10-2	CASAGYSNQPQHF	TGCGCCAGCGCGGGGTATAGCAATCAGCCCCAGCATTTT
.	.	TRBJ1-1	TRBV18	CASSQQENTEAFF	TGTGCCAGCTCACAACAGGAGAACACTGAAGCTTTCTTT